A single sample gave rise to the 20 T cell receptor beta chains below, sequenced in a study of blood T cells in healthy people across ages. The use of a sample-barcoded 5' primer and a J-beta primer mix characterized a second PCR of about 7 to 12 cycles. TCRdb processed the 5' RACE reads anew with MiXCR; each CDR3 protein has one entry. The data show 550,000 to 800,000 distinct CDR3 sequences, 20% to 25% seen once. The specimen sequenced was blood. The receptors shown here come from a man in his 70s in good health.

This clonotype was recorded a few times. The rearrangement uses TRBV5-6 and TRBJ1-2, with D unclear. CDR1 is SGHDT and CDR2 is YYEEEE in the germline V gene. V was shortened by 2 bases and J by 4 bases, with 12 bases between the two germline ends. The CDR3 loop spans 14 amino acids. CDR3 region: CASSFSGSGYGYTF. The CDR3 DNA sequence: TGTGCCAGCAGCTTTTCGGGGTCAGGCTATGGCTACACCTTC.

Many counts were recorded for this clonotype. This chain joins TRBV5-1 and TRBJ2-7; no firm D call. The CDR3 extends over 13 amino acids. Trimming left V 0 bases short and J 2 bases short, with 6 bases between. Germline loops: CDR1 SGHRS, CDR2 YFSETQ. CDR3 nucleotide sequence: TGCGCCAGCAGCTTGGACGGGCCCTACGAGCAGTACTTC. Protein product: CASSLDGPYEQYF. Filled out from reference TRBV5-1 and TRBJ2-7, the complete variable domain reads KAGVTQTPRYLIKTRGQQVTLSCSPISGHRSVSWYQQTPGQGLQFLFEYFSETQRNKGNFPGRFSGRQFSNSRSEMNVSTLELGDSALYLCASSLDGPYEQYFGPGTRLTVT.

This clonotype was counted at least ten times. CDR3: CASSPGGTNEKLFF. The CDR3 DNA is TGTGCCAGCAGCCCCGGGGGGACTAATGAAAAACTGTTTTTT. The chain joins TRBV12-3 or TRBV12-4 to TRBJ1-4; D is possibly TRBD1 (5 bases). V lost 6 bases, J lost 2 bases, and 10 bases lay in between. The CDR3 totals 14 residues.

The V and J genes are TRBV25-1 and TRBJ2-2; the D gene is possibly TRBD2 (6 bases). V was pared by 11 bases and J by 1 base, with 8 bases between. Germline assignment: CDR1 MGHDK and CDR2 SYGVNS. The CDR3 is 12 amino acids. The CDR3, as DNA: TGTGCCTTTAGCGGGAACACCGGGGAGCTGTTTTTT. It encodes CAFSGNTGELFF.

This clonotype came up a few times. CDR3 sequence (DNA): TGTGCCAGCAGCTTTTCAGCGGGACTAACCTACAATGAGCAGTTCTTC. It translates to CASSFSAGLTYNEQFF. The J gene is TRBJ2-1, the V gene TRBV7-2; 7 nucleotides match TRBD2. Trimming took 3 bases from V and 2 from J; bases not matched to a gene: 7. This CDR3 is 16 amino acids long. CDR1 and CDR2 from the germline V gene are SGHTA and FQGNSA.

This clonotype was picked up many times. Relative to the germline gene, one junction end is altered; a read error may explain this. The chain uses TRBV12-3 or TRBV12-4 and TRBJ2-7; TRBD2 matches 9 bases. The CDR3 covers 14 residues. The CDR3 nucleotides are TGTGCCAGCAGCTTAGGACTAGCGAGGTACGAGCAGTACTTC. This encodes CASSLGLARYEQYF.

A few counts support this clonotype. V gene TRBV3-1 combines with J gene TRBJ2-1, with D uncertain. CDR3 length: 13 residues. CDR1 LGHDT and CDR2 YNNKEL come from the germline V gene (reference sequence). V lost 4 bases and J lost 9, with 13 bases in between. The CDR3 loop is CASSRVLDGEQFF. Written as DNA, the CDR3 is TGTGCCAGCAGCCGAGTCCTAGATGGTGAGCAGTTCTTC.

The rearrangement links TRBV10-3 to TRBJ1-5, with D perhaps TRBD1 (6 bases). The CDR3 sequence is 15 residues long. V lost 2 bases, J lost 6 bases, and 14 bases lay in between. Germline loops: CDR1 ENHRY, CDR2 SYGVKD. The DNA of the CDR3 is TGTGCCATCAGTGAGATGTCCAGGGGCGGTCAGCCCCAGCATTTT. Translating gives CAISEMSRGGQPQHF.

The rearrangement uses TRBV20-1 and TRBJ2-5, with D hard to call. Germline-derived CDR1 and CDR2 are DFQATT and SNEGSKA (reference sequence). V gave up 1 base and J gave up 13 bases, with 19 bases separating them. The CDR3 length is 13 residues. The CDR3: CSARVSARYERYF. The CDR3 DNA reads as TGCAGTGCTAGAGTATCAGCTCGCTACGAGCGGTACTTC.

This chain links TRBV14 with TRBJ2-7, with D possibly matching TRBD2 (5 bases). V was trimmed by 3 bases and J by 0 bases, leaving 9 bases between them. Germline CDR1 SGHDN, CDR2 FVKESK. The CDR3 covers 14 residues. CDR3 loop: CASSHVGISYEQYF. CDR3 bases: TGTGCCAGCAGCCATGTCGGGATCTCCTACGAGCAGTACTTC.

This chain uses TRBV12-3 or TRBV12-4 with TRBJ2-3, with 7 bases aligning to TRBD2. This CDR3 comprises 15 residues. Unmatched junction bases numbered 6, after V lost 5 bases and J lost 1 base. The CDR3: CASSPSGIRTDTQYF. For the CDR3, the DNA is TGTGCCAGCAGTCCAAGCGGGATCCGCACAGATACGCAGTATTTT.

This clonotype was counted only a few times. DNA for the CDR3: TGCAGTGCGCAGGGGCAGGTTACCTACGAGCAGTACTTC. Residues: CSAQGQVTYEQYF. The gene calls are TRBV20-1 and TRBJ2-7; TRBD1 is a possible D gene (6 bases). The CDR3 has 13 residues. In germline, CDR1 is DFQATT, CDR2 SNEGSKA (reference sequence). Trimming stripped 6 bases from V and 2 bases from J, with 14 bases between.

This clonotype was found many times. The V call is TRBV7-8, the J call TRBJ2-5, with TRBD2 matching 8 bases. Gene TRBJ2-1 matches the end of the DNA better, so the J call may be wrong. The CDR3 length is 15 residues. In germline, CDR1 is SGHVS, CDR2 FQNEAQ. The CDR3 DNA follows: TGTGCCAGCAGCTTAGCCCTAGCGGGCTACAATGAGCAGTTCTTC. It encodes CASSLALAGYNEQFF.

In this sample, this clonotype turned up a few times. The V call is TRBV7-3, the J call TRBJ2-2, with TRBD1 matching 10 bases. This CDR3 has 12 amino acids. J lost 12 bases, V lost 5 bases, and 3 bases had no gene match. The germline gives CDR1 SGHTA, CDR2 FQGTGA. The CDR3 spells CASSVDRGQLFF. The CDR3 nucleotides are TGTGCCAGCAGCGTTGACAGGGGGCAGCTGTTTTTT. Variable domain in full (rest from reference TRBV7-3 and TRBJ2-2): GAGVSQTPSNKVTEKGKYVELRCDPISGHTALYWYRQSLGQGPEFLIYFQGTGAADDSGLPNDRFFAVRPEGSVSTLKIQRTERGDSAVYLCASSVDRGQLFFGEGSRLTVL.

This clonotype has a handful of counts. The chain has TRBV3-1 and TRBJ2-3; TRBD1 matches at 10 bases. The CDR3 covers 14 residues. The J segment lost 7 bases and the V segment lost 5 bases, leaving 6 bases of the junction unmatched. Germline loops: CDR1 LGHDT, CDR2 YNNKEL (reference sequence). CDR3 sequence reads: CASSRRTGGHTQYF. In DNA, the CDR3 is TGTGCCAGCAGCAGACGGACAGGGGGACATACGCAGTATTTT.

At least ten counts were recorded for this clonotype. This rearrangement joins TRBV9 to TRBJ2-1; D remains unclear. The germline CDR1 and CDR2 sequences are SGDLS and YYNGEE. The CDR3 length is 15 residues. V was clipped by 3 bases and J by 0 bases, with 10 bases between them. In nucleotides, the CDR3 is TGTGCCAGCAGCGAGCGATTGAGCTCCTACAATGAGCAGTTCTTC. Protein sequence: CASSERLSSYNEQFF.

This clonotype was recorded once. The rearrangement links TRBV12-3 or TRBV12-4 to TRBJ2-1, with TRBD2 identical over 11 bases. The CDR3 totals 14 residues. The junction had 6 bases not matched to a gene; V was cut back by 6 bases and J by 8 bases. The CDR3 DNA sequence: TGTGCCAGCAGAACTAGCGGGGGTCGGGATGAGCAGTTCTTC. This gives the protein CASRTSGGRDEQFF.

The CDR3 spells CSARDTRGDKNIQYF. CDR3 nucleotides: TGCAGTGCTAGAGATACCAGGGGAGACAAAAACATTCAGTACTTC. The genes are TRBV20-1 and TRBJ2-4; possible D gene TRBD1, 6 bases. Germline V gene sequence: CDR1 DFQATT, CDR2 SNEGSKA (reference sequence). The CDR3 is made up of 15 amino acids. V was clipped by 0 bases and J by 3 bases, with 12 bases between them.

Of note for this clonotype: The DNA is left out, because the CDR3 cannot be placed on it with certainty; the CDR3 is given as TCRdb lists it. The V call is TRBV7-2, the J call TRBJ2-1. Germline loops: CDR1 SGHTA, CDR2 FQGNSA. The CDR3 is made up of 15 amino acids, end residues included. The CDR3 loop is CASSLSGVAYNEQFF.

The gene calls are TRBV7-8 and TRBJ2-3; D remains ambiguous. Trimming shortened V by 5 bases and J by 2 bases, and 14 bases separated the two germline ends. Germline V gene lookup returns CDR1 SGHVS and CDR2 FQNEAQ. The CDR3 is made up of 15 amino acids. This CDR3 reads CASSPGSRSTDTQYF. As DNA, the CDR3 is TGTGCCAGCAGCCCCGGGTCAAGGTCCACAGATACGCAGTATTTT.